The 18 T cell receptor beta chains listed next were all sequenced from one sample in a study of technical replicates of blood from a handful of donors. Only in-frame clones appear in the TCRdb table, and some are missing; sequencing was by immunoSEQ multiplex PCR. The table has about 84,000 clones, about 92% seen once. The sequenced sample was T cells isolated from PBMCs. The receptors derive from a human donor in good health.

This chain uses TRBV6-1 with TRBJ2-3; 12 bases align to TRBD2. J was trimmed by 0 bases and V by 1 base; bases with no gene match: 2. Germline CDR1 is MNHNS and CDR2 is SASEGT. The CDR3 runs 17 residues. The CDR3 coding sequence is TGTGCCAGCAGTGAAGAGACTAGCGGGGGTAGCACAGATACGCAGTATTTT. Encoded protein: CASSEETSGGSTDTQYF.

The genes are TRBV2 and TRBJ1-3; D may be TRBD1 (5 bases). Germline values: CDR1 SNHLY, CDR2 FYNNEI. V was clipped by 7 bases and J by 0 bases, with 28 bases between them. This CDR3 has 20 residues. CDR3 nucleotide sequence: TGTGCCAGCACCGAAATCGTCGTGAGTTGGACACCAGACTCTGGAAACACCATATATTTT. Translated: CASTEIVVSWTPDSGNTIYF.

The chain is built from TRBV19 and TRBJ2-1; D perhaps matches TRBD2 (6 bases). CDR3 size: 15 residues. Germline CDR1 LNHDA, CDR2 SQIVND (reference sequence). Trimming removed 4 bases from V and 5 bases from J, with 15 bases in between. The CDR3, as DNA: TGTGCCAGTAGTAACAATCCCGGGACTCACAATGAGCAGTTCTTC. This encodes CASSNNPGTHNEQFF.

The chain joins TRBV28 to TRBJ1-1; a possible D gene is TRBD1 (5 bases). The CDR3 runs 15 residues. V was trimmed by 1 base and J by 5 bases, leaving 14 bases between them. From germline, CDR1 is MDHEN and CDR2 SYDVKM. The CDR3 sequence is CASSLSLGAGTEAFF. The CDR3 DNA reads as TGTGCCAGCAGTTTATCCCTTGGGGCGGGGACTGAAGCTTTCTTT.

CDR3 sequence reads: CASSLAGKDRGTEAFF. DNA for the CDR3: TGTGCCAGCAGCTTAGCAGGTAAAGACAGAGGCACTGAAGCTTTCTTT. The chain uses TRBV7-9 and TRBJ1-1; tentatively, D is TRBD1 (5 bases). The CDR3 extends over 16 amino acids. V dropped 0 bases and J dropped 4 bases, with 15 bases sitting between them. From germline, CDR1 is SEHNR and CDR2 FQNEAQ (reference sequence).

This clone appeared a single time. The V and J genes are TRBV28 and TRBJ2-1, with 13 bases aligning to TRBD2. This CDR3 has 15 residues. Trimming at V came to 6 bases and at J to 10 bases, leaving 9 bases not matched to a gene. Germline V gene data show CDR1 as MDHEN and CDR2 as SYDVKM. CDR3: CASSPGLAGEGEQFF. CDR3 bases: TGTGCCAGCAGCCCCGGACTAGCGGGAGAAGGGGAGCAGTTCTTC.

V usage is TRBV5-8 and J usage is TRBJ1-3; TRBD1 matches 8 bases. Germline V gene data show CDR1 as SGHTS and CDR2 as YDEGEE. V shed 5 bases and J 5 bases; nucleotides not matched to a gene: 6. This CDR3 spans 14 amino acids. The CDR3 DNA reads TGTGCCAGCAGGAAGACAGGGGTTAGAAACACCATATATTTT. As protein: CASRKTGVRNTIYF.

The gene calls are TRBV27 and TRBJ2-5; D perhaps matches TRBD2 (5 bases). CDR1 and CDR2 (germline): MNHEY, SMNVEV (reference sequence). V was pared by 4 bases and J by 5 bases, with 11 bases between. The CDR3 covers 13 residues. The CDR3 loop reads CASSSGIWETQYF. The CDR3 nucleotides are TGTGCCAGCAGTTCCGGGATCTGGGAGACCCAGTACTTC.

V is TRBV10-3 and J is TRBJ1-1; 8 bases align to TRBD1. The CDR3 totals 14 residues. J was trimmed by 5 bases and V by 6 bases; bases with no gene match: 8. CDR1 ENHRY and CDR2 SYGVKD come from the germline V gene. CDR3 amino acids: CAIRPTGGATEAFF. DNA for the CDR3: TGTGCCATCAGACCTACAGGGGGTGCTACTGAAGCTTTCTTT.

The chain couples TRBV5-4 to TRBJ2-7; TRBD1 matches 8 bases. Per the germline V gene, CDR1 is SGHNT and CDR2 is YYREEE (reference sequence). The CDR3 length is 15 residues. J gave up 2 bases and V 5 bases, and 9 bases lay outside the gene matches. CDR3 region: CASSYTGGTTYEQYF. In DNA, the CDR3 is TGTGCCAGCAGTTATACAGGGGGGACCACCTACGAGCAGTACTTC.

V is TRBV5-6 and J is TRBJ1-2, with 8 bases lining up with TRBD1. The CDR3 has 13 amino acids. V dropped 3 bases and J dropped 5; count of bases not matched to a gene: 3. From germline, CDR1 is SGHDT and CDR2 YYEEEE. The CDR3 DNA is TGTGCCAGCAGCTCTCAGGGGGCATATGGCTACACCTTC. This gives the protein CASSSQGAYGYTF.

This chain connects TRBV6-6 to TRBJ2-7; D gene ambiguous. Germline-derived CDR1 and CDR2 are MNHNY and SVGAGI (reference sequence). Trimming took 5 bases from V and 6 from J, leaving 11 bases between them. This CDR3 is built from 12 residues. The CDR3 nucleotides read TGTGCCAGCAGTGTCGCGAGGAGCGAGCAGTACTTC. As protein: CASSVARSEQYF.

The chain combines TRBV9 with TRBJ2-3; 7 bases line up with TRBD2. The germline V gene encodes CDR1 SGDLS and CDR2 YYNGEE. V lost 3 bases to trimming and J lost 2 bases; unmatched junction nucleotides: 6. CDR3 length: 15 amino acids. The CDR3 nucleotides read TGTGCCAGCAGCGATAGAGCGGGAAACACAGATACGCAGTATTTT. Translating gives CASSDRAGNTDTQYF.

The chain carries TRBV19 and TRBJ2-5; tentative D call: TRBD1 (6 bases). Germline CDR1 and CDR2: LNHDA and SQIVND (reference sequence). This CDR3 comprises 20 residues. Trimming removed 5 bases from V and 5 bases from J, with 33 bases in between. In nucleotides, the CDR3 is TGTGCCAGTAGTCCCGCCCGTTGGTTAGGGAAAGTAGGGGGTACGGAGACCCAGTACTTC. Translated, it gives CASSPARWLGKVGGTETQYF. The full variable domain, rest sourced from reference TRBV19 and TRBJ2-5, is DGGITQSPKYLFRKEGQNVTLSCEQNLNHDAMYWYRQDPGQGLRLIYYSQIVNDFQKGDIAEGYSVSREKKESFPLTVTSAQKNPTAFYLCASSPARWLGKVGGTETQYFGPGTRLLVL.

The chain recombines TRBV4-2 with TRBJ2-1; 9 bases agree with TRBD2. V was pared by 4 bases and J by 4 bases, with 5 bases of the junction left unmatched. Germline CDR1 LGHNA, CDR2 YNFKEQ. The CDR3 runs to 15 residues. CDR3 bases: TGTGCCAGCAGCCGGGAGGCGGGAGGGTACAATGAGCAGTTCTTC. Amino acid sequence: CASSREAGGYNEQFF.

This chain connects TRBV2 to TRBJ1-2, with no clear D. In germline, CDR1 is SNHLY, CDR2 FYNNEI. The CDR3 is 13 residues long. V lost 6 bases and J 4 bases, leaving 12 bases between the germline ends. The chain's CDR3 is CASRTEDSYGYTF. CDR3 bases: TGTGCCAGCAGGACGGAGGACTCCTATGGCTACACCTTC.

This chain connects TRBV10-3 to TRBJ1-1; possible D gene TRBD1, 6 bases. Trimming stripped 11 bases from V and 2 bases from J, with 12 bases between. There are 12 residues in the CDR3. CDR1 is ENHRY, CDR2 SYGVKD, per germline. In DNA form, the CDR3 reads TGTGCCGCGGCGACAGGTAACACTGAAGCTTTCTTT. It codes for CAAATGNTEAFF.

This sequence joins TRBV29-1 and TRBJ1-5, with D unresolved. The CDR3 is 13 residues long. The ends were cut back, 4 bases at V and 0 bases at J, with 7 bases in the middle. CDR1 is SQVTM, CDR2 ANQGSEA, per germline. The CDR3 spells CSVGQSSNQPQHF. CDR3 bases: TGCAGCGTTGGTCAGTCTAGCAATCAGCCCCAGCATTTT.